This T cell receptor (beta chain) was obtained from a study of T cells in Graves' hyperthyroidism and ophthalmopathy. This clonotype was seen many times. The investigators amplified TCR beta CDR3 regions from RNA transcripts. The HTBI set primed first-round TCR CDR3 RT-PCR. MiXCR was run by TCRdb on the multiplex PCR reads, yielding one entry per CDR3 protein. Altogether about 340,000 distinct CDR3 sequences are present, roughly a fifth being singletons, with the ten largest covering around 50%. The receptor was isolated from a woman between 45 and 60 years old with Graves' hyperthyroidism. The sample taken for sequencing was blood.

The CDR3 loop is CASSIQGALRAFF. The CDR3 DNA is TGTGCCAGCAGCATACAGGGGGCGCTGAGGGCTTTCTTT. The chain couples TRBV13 to TRBJ1-1; 9 nucleotides line up with TRBD1. Germline loops: CDR1 PRHDT, CDR2 FYEKMQ (reference sequence). The CDR3 has 13 residues. The J segment lost 11 bases and the V segment lost 5 bases, leaving 9 bases of the junction unmatched.